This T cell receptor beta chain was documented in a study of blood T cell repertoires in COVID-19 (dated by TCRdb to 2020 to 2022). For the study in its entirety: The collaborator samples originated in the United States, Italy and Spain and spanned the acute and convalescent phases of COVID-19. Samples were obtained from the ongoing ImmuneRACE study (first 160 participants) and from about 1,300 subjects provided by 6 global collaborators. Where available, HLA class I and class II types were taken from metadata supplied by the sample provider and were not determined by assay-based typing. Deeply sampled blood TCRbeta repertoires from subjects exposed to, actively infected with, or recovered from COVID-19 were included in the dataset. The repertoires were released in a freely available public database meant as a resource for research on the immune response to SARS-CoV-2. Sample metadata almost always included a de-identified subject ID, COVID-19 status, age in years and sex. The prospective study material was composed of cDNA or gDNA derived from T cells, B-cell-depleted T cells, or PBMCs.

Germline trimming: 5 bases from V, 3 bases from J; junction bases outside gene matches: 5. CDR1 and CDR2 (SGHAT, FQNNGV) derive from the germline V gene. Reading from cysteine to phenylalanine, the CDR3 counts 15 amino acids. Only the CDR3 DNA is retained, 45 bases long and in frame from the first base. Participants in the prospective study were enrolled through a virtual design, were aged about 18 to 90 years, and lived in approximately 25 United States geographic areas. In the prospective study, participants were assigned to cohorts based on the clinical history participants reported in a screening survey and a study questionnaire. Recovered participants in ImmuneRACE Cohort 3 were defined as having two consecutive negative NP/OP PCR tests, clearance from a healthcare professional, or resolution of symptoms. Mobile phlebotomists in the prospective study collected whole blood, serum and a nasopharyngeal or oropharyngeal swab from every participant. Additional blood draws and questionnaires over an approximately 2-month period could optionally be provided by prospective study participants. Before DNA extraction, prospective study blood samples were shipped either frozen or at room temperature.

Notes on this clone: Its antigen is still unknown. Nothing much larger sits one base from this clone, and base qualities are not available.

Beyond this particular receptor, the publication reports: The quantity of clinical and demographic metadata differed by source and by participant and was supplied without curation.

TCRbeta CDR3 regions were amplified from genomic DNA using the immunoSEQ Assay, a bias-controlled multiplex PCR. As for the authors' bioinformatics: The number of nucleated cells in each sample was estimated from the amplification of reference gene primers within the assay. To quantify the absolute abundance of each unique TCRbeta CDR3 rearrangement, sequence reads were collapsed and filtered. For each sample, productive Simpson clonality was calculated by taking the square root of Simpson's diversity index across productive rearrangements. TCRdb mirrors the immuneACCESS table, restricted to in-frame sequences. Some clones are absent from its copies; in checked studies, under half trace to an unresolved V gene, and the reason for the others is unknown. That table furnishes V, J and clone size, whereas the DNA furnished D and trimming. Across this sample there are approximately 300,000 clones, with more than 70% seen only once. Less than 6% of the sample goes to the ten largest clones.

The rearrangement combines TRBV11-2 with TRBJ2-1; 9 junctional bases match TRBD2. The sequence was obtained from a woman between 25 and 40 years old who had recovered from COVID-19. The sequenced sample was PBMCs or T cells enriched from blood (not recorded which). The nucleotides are TGTGCCAGCAGCGCCCTAGCGGGACTCTACAATGAGCAGTTCTTC. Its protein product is CASSALAGLYNEQFF.